This TCR beta chain comes out of a study of shared clonotypes between healthy human individuals. Notes on the study in general: Sampling used blood alone; tissue repertoires probably differ. The generation probabilities recorded for non-shared clonotypes fell below those of clonotypes shared by all four donors.

Assay used: immunoSEQ multiplex PCR; TCRdb lists only in-frame clones, some missing. This repertoire shows about 550,000 clones, roughly 96% found once; its top ten account for about 0.11%. In regard to this clone: Its antigen remains unidentified.

Cells designated naive CD8 were CD45RO-negative and were positively selected for CCR7, with terminally differentiated effector memory CD45RA+ cells excluded. Germline assignment: CDR1 SEHNR and CDR2 FQNEAQ (reference sequence). The CDR3 loop spans 12 amino acids. Specimen: naive CD8+ T cells sorted from blood. The rearrangement joins TRBV7-9 to TRBJ2-5; unclear D gene. The DNA end is more similar to TRBJ2-7, so the J call may be wrong. The sequence derives from a woman under 40 in good health. For the CDR3, the DNA is TGTGCCAGCAGCTTAAATCCCCACGAGCAGTACTTC. It yields the protein CASSLNPHEQYF.